These 22 T cell receptor beta chains were all obtained from the same sample, sequenced in a study of vaccination effects on CD4 cells after COVID-19. Before sequencing took place, the ViraFEST assay used viral peptide pools to expand antigen-specific CD4+ T cells. With 10 days of culture completed, CD4+ T cells were isolated. Two doses of either BNT162b2 or mRNA-1273 were given to each participant. TCRdb keeps only in-frame clones here, not all; method: immunoSEQ multiplex PCR. The table includes about 48,000 clones, around three quarters detected once. The antigens of these receptors remain unknown. The sequences come from CD4+ T cells from PBMCs cultured with HCoV-OC43 spike peptides, collected after COVID-19 vaccination. Sample subset: HCoV-OC43 spike overlapping peptide pool stimulation. Receptors were obtained from a human donor who received a COVID-19 vaccine.

V is TRBV14 and J is TRBJ2-7, with 12 bases that match TRBD2. J gave up 3 bases and V 0 bases, and 0 bases lay outside the gene matches. This CDR3 is 15 amino acids long. From germline, CDR1 is SGHDN and CDR2 FVKESK. The CDR3 protein is CASSQELAGGYEQYF. In DNA form, the CDR3 reads TGTGCCAGCAGCCAAGAACTAGCGGGAGGCTACGAGCAGTACTTC.

This clone has a single count. This chain joins TRBV10-1 and TRBJ2-1; TRBD1 agrees at 10 bases. CDR1 and CDR2 from the germline V gene are WNHNN and SYGVQD (reference sequence). The trim removed 4 bases at V and 7 bases at J, leaving 4 bases unmatched. The CDR3 length is 14 residues. DNA for the CDR3: TGCGCCAGCAGTGCCGGGACAGGGGTTAATGAGCAGTTCTTC. It specifies CASSAGTGVNEQFF.

In its sample, this clone was seen once. V and J are TRBV19 and TRBJ1-2, with 8 bases fitting TRBD1. Per germline, CDR1 LNHDA and CDR2 SQIVND (reference sequence). The CDR3 length is 14 residues. J gave up 4 bases and V 8 bases, and 9 bases lay outside the gene matches. The CDR3 DNA is TGTGCCAGTGGCCGGGACAGGTCCATCTATGGCTACACCTTC. This gives the protein CASGRDRSIYGYTF. Variable domain in full (rest from reference TRBV19 and TRBJ1-2): DGGITQSPKYLFRKEGQNVTLSCEQNLNHDAMYWYRQDPGQGLRLIYYSQIVNDFQKGDIAEGYSVSREKKESFPLTVTSAQKNPTAFYLCASGRDRSIYGYTFGSGTRLTVV.

This clone was found a few times. V and J are TRBV18 and TRBJ1-6; D is uncertain. Between the trimmed V and J ends, which lost 6 bases and 12 bases, there was a span of 6 bases. Germline V gene lookup returns CDR1 KGHSH and CDR2 LQKENI. CDR3 length: 10 residues. CDR3 DNA sequence: TGTGCCAGCTCGGACTTACCCCTCCACTTT. Amino acids: CASSDLPLHF. The full variable domain, its missing parts supplied by reference TRBV18 and TRBJ1-6, is NAGVMQNPRHLVRRRGQEARLRCSPMKGHSHVYWYRQLPEEGLKFMVYLQKENIIDESGMPKERFSAEFPKEGPSILRIQQVVRGDSAAYFCASSDLPLHFGNGTRLTVT.

The chain uses TRBV2 and TRBJ2-1; 7 bases agree with TRBD1. There are 15 residues in the CDR3. V gave up 5 bases and J gave up 3 bases; unmatched junction bases: 7. Per germline, CDR1 SNHLY and CDR2 FYNNEI. The CDR3 DNA follows: TGTGCCAGCAGTAAAGGGGGCCTATACTACAATGAGCAGTTCTTC. Translating gives CASSKGGLYYNEQFF.

The chain is built from TRBV6-5 and TRBJ1-5; no reliable D call. From germline, CDR1 is MNHEY and CDR2 SVGAGI. This CDR3 is 13 amino acids long. Trimming removed 5 bases at V and 0 bases at J, with 5 bases between. CDR3 in amino acids: CASSSYSNQPQHF. The CDR3 nucleotides read TGTGCCAGCAGTAGCTATAGCAATCAGCCCCAGCATTTT.

The genes are TRBV18 and TRBJ2-3; 10 bases are a match to TRBD2. V lost 3 bases, J lost 9 bases, and 9 bases stayed unmatched. The CDR3 runs 15 residues. Germline V gene data show CDR1 as KGHSH and CDR2 as LQKENI. For the CDR3, the DNA is TGTGCCAGCTCACCGGGGACTAGCGCGTTCAGAACGCAGTATTTT. Its translation is CASSPGTSAFRTQYF.

Points on this clone: A junction boundary mismatches the germline segment, possibly from a read error. J is TRBJ2-7 and V is TRBV23-1; 7 positions agree with TRBD1. TRBV23-1 has ORF status, its function being uncertain. CDR3 length: 14 amino acids. The CDR3 nucleotides are TGCGCCAGCAGTCAATTCAGGCCGTGGGACAGATTTTTCTTC. Translated, it gives CASSQFRPWDRFFF.

The CDR3 spells CAISSGQGGAEAFF. The CDR3 DNA follows: TGTGCCATCAGTTCCGGACAGGGTGGTGCTGAAGCTTTCTTT. The J gene is TRBJ1-1, the V gene TRBV10-3; 8 nucleotides align to TRBD1. CDR1 and CDR2 from the germline V gene are ENHRY and SYGVKD. V lost 5 bases to trimming and J lost 6 bases; unmatched junction nucleotides: 8. The CDR3 contains 14 residues.

The V call is TRBV5-4, the J call TRBJ2-1; no firm D call. The CDR3 covers 11 residues. V gave up 5 bases and J gave up 1 base, with 1 base separating them. Germline V gene lookup returns CDR1 SGHNT and CDR2 YYREEE (reference sequence). DNA of the CDR3: TGTGCCAGCAGATCCTACAATGAGCAGTTCTTC. Translating it yields CASRSYNEQFF.

The rearrangement links TRBV28 to TRBJ2-3, with unresolved D. The CDR3 loop spans 13 amino acids. Trimming cost V 5 bases and J 1 base, with 7 bases left between them. Germline CDR1 and CDR2: MDHEN and SYDVKM. In DNA form, the CDR3 reads TGTGCCAGCAGTCCTGGAGGCACAGATACGCAGTATTTT. Protein product: CASSPGGTDTQYF.

V is TRBV19 and J is TRBJ2-5; the match to TRBD2 covers 10 bases. V was clipped by 4 bases and J by 4 bases; unmatched bases: 6. This CDR3 has 15 amino acids. From germline, CDR1 is LNHDA and CDR2 SQIVND (reference sequence). CDR3 nucleotide sequence: TGTGCCAGTAGTACGAGCGGGAGGGAGGTAGAGACCCAGTACTTC. Translation gives CASSTSGREVETQYF.

The chain has TRBV6-5 and TRBJ2-1; 10 nucleotides agree with TRBD2. The length of the CDR3 is 14 residues. Germline assignment: CDR1 MNHEY and CDR2 SVGAGI. Unmatched junction bases numbered 3, after V lost 4 bases and J lost 6 bases. The CDR3 here is CASSLRTSGNEQFF. The CDR3, as DNA: TGTGCCAGCAGTTTACGGACTAGCGGCAATGAGCAGTTCTTC.

This chain links TRBV7-9 with TRBJ1-5; TRBD1 might be the D (6 bases). Trimming removed 1 base at V and 6 bases at J, with 13 bases between. The CDR3 covers 15 residues. CDR1 SEHNR and CDR2 FQNEAQ come from the germline V gene (reference sequence). CDR3 nucleotide sequence: TGTGCCAGCAGCTTAGAACAGGGAGCCACTCAGCCCCAGCATTTT. Its translation: CASSLEQGATQPQHF.

This clone was counted a single time. V and J are TRBV5-6 and TRBJ2-3, with a tentative D call TRBD1 (6 bases). Trimming took off 3 bases at V and 2 bases at J, with 16 bases between the two ends. The CDR3 consists of 16 residues. Germline V gives CDR1 SGHDT, CDR2 YYEEEE. The CDR3 loop reads CASSWGAWGPTDTQYF. The CDR3 DNA follows: TGTGCCAGCAGCTGGGGTGCGTGGGGGCCCACAGATACGCAGTATTTT.

This chain links TRBV3-1 (or the pseudogene TRBV3-2) with TRBJ1-5; D is unclear. The germline V and J ends were trimmed by 0 bases and 6 bases, with 6 bases remaining between them. There are 13 residues in the CDR3. Per the germline V gene, CDR1 is LGHDT and CDR2 is YNNKEL (reference sequence). In nucleotides, the CDR3 is TGTGCCAGCAGCCAAGATAACGGTCAGCCCCAGCATTTT. Residues: CASSQDNGQPQHF.

This chain joins TRBV27 and TRBJ1-2; no definite D call. CDR1 MNHEY and CDR2 SMNVEV come from the germline V gene (reference sequence). The V and J ends lost 5 bases and 4 bases respectively, with 14 bases between them. This CDR3 contains 14 residues. CDR3 amino acids: CASSPQLGPYGYTF. The CDR3 DNA reads as TGTGCCAGCAGTCCCCAACTCGGGCCCTATGGCTACACCTTC.

V gene TRBV6-1 combines with J gene TRBJ1-5; D might be TRBD1 (5 bases). In germline, CDR1 is MNHNS, CDR2 SASEGT. The CDR3 runs 14 residues. Trimming took 3 bases from V and 5 from J, leaving 11 bases between them. The CDR3 DNA reads TGTGCCAGCAGTGATACGGGGGGAGATCAGCCCCAGCATTTT. Translation gives CASSDTGGDQPQHF.

The rearrangement uses TRBV28 and TRBJ2-7; TRBD1 agrees at 8 bases. The germline CDR1 and CDR2 sequences are MDHEN and SYDVKM. Trimming at V came to 3 bases and at J to 6 bases, leaving 22 bases not matched to a gene. CDR3 length: 19 residues. The DNA of the CDR3 is TGTGCCAGCAGTTTTCCATTCCTCGGGTCAGGGGGCGGAAAGGGCGAGCAGTACTTC. Translated, it gives CASSFPFLGSGGGKGEQYF.

The chain couples TRBV4-1 to TRBJ2-7; 7 bases agree with TRBD2. Germline values: CDR1 MGHRA, CDR2 YSYEKL. The V gene end was trimmed by 4 bases and the J gene end by 3 bases; junction bases not matched to a gene: 12. The CDR3 length is 16 residues. CDR3 bases: TGCGCCAGCAGCCTTGGACGGGGTGCGGGAGACTACGAGCAGTACTTC. Encoded protein: CASSLGRGAGDYEQYF.

The chain employs TRBV19 and TRBJ1-2; no clear D gene. There are 13 residues in the CDR3. Trimming cost V 8 bases and J 2 bases, with 12 bases left between them. The germline CDR1 and CDR2 sequences are LNHDA and SQIVND (reference sequence). DNA for the CDR3: TGTGCCAGTCGCCCCATAGGGAACTATGGCTACACCTTC. Translation: CASRPIGNYGYTF.

The chain recombines TRBV11-3 with TRBJ2-7; the D gene is possibly TRBD1 (5 bases). CDR3 size: 12 residues. The germline V and J ends were trimmed by 5 bases and 2 bases, with 7 bases remaining between them. The germline CDR1 and CDR2 sequences are SGHNT and YENEEA. CDR3 coding DNA: TGTGCCAGCAGCCAGGGAACCTACGAGCAGTACTTC. Protein: CASSQGTYEQYF.